The present entry profiles one T cell receptor (beta chain) with its context. The V and J ends lost 5 bases and 0 bases respectively, with 24 bases between them. Germline assignment: CDR1 SQVTM and CDR2 ANQGSEA. This CDR3 spans 18 amino acids. The sample comes from a study of identical twins. Template switching added a universal primer site; cDNA carried unique molecular identifiers. TCRdb reanalysed the 5' RACE reads using MiXCR and keeps one entry per CDR3 protein. The profile shows around 530,000 distinct CDR3 sequences, over 12% of them singletons. These data are also associated with another study on yellow fever vaccine responses in identical twins.

This rearrangement joins TRBV29-1 to TRBJ2-3, with D tentatively TRBD1 or TRBD2 (6 bases each). The source is a woman younger than 30 in good health. The sequenced sample was CD4+ T cells sorted from blood. Here the CDR3 DNA reads TGCAGCGTTACGTCGGGGGCCCAATCCGGGACCAGCACAGATACGCAGTATTTT. It yields the protein CSVTSGAQSGTSTDTQYF.